A single TCR beta chain is shown here with its context. Its specificity is unknown. This specimen belongs to a study of T cells in localized non-small cell lung cancer. Study outcomes and limitations: Exceeding tumor, uninvolved adjacent lung had the highest T cell clonality. Patients showing higher blood T cell density tended to see longer overall survival. When the top 100 tumor clones were examined, a median 57 of them also appeared in the adjacent lung, which was paired and uninvolved.

Repertoires were generated with immunoSEQ multiplex PCR, while TCRdb's copy carries only in-frame clones and drops some. This table holds about 12,000 clones, more than 70% found once. This clonotype originated in a male donor at least 60 years old with stage I lung adenocarcinoma. The sample in question was peripheral blood, obtained before any cancer treatment.

The CDR3 DNA follows: TGTGCCAGCAGCCCCTTATTGGGGGCAGGGGAGAACGAGCAGTACTTC. It translates to CASSPLLGAGENEQYF. The chain couples TRBV28 to TRBJ2-7, with a tentative D call TRBD1 (6 bases). The V gene lost 6 bases and the J gene lost 5 bases, with 23 bases spanning the gap. This CDR3 comprises 16 residues. Germline CDR1 MDHEN, CDR2 SYDVKM. The complete variable domain, with remaining parts taken from reference TRBV28 and TRBJ2-7, reads DVKVTQSSRYLVKRTGEKVFLECVQDMDHENMFWYRQDPGLGLRLIYFSYDVKMKEKGDIPEGYSVSREKKERFSLILESASTNQTSMYLCASSPLLGAGENEQYFGPGTRLTVT.